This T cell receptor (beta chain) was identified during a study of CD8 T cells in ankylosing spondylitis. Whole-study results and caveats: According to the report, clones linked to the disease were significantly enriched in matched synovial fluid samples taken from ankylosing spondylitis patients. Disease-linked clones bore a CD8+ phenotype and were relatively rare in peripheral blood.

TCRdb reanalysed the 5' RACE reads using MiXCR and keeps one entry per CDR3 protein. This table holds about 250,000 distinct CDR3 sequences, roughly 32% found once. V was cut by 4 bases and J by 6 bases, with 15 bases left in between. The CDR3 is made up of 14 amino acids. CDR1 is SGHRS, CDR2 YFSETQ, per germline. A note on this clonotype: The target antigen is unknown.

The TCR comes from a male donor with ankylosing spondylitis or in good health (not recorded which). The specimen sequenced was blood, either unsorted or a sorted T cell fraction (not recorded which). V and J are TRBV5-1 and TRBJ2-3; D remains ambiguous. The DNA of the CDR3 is TGCGCCAGCAGCACCACAGCGAGCGTCGATACGCAGTATTTT. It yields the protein CASSTTASVDTQYF.